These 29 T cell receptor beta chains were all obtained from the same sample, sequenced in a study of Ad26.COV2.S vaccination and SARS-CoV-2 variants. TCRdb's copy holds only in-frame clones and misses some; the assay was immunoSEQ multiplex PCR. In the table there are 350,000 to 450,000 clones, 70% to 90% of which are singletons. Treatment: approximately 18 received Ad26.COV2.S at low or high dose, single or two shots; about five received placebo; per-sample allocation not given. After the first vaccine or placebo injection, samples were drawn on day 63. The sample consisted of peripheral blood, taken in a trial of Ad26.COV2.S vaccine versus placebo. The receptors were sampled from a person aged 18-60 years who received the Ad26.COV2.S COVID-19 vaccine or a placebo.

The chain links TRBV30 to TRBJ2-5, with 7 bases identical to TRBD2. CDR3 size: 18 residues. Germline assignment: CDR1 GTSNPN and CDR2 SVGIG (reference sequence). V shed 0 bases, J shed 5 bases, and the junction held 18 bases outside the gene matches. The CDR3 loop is CAWSVPPLAALEGETQYF. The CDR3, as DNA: TGTGCCTGGAGTGTTCCTCCTCTAGCGGCCCTGGAGGGGGAGACCCAGTACTTC. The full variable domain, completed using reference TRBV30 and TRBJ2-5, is SQTIHQWPATLVQPVGSPLSLECTVEGTSNPNLYWYRQAAGRGLQLLFYSVGIGQISSEVPQNLSASRPQDRQFILSSKKLLLSDSGFYLCAWSVPPLAALEGETQYFGPGTRLLVL.

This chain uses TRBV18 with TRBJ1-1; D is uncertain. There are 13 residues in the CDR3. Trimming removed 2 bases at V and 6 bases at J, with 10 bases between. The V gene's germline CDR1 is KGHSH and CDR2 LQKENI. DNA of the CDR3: TGTGCCAGCTCACCAATACCCAGAGCTGAAGCTTTCTTT. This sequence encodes CASSPIPRAEAFF.

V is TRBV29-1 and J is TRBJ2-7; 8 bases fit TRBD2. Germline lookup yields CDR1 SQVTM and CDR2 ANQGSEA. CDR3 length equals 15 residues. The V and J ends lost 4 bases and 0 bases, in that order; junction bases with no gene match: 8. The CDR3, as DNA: TGCAGCGTTGCGGGGGGGCTCTTTGACTCCTACGAGCAGTACTTC. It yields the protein CSVAGGLFDSYEQYF.

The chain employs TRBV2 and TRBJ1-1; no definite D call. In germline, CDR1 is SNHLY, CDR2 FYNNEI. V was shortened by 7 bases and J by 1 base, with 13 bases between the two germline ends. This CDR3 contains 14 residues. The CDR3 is CASNHDNTNTEAFF. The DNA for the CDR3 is TGTGCCAGCAATCATGACAATACGAACACTGAAGCTTTCTTT. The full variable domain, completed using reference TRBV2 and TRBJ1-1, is EPEVTQTPSHQVTQMGQEVILRCVPISNHLYFYWYRQILGQKVEFLVSFYNNEISEKSEIFDDQFSVERPDGSNFTLKIRSTKLEDSAMYFCASNHDNTNTEAFFGQGTRLTVV.

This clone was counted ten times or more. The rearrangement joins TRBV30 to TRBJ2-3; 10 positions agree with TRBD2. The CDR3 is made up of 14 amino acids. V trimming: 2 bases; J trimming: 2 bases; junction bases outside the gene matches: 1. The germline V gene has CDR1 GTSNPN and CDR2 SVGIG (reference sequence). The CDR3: CAWSSGGATDTQYF. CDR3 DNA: TGTGCCTGGAGTAGCGGGGGGGCCACAGATACGCAGTATTTT.

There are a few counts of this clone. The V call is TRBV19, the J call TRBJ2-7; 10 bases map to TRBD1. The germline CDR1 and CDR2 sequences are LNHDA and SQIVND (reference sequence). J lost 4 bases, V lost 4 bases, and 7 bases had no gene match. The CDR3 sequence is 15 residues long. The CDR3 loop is CASSTTGTGVYEQYF. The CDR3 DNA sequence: TGTGCCAGTAGTACCACCGGGACAGGGGTTTACGAGCAGTACTTC.

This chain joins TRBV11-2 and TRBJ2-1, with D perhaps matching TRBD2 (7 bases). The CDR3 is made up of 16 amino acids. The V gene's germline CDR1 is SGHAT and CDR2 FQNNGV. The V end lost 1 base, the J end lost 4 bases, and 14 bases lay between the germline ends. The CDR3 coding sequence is TGTGCCAGCAGCTTAGTTGGGGGGGCGGGTTACAATGAGCAGTTCTTC. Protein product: CASSLVGGAGYNEQFF.

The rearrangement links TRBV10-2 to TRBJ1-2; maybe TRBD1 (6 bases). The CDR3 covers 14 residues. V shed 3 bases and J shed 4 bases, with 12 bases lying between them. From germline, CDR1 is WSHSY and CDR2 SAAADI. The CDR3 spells CASSEIQGTYGYTF. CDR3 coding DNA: TGCGCCAGCAGTGAAATCCAGGGGACCTATGGCTACACCTTC.

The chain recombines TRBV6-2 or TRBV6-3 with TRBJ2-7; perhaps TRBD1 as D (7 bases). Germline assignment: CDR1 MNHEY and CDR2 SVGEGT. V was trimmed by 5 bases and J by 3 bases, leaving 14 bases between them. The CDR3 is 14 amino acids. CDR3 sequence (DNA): TGTGCCAGCAGTATCAGGGGGGAACTCTACGAGCAGTACTTC. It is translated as CASSIRGELYEQYF.

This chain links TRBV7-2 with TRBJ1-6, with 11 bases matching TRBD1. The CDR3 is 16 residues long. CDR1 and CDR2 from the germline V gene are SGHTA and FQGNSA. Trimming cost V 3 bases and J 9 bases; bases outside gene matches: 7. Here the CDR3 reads CASSLWEDRGLSPLHF. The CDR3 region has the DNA TGTGCCAGCAGCTTGTGGGAGGACAGGGGGCTTTCACCCCTCCACTTT.

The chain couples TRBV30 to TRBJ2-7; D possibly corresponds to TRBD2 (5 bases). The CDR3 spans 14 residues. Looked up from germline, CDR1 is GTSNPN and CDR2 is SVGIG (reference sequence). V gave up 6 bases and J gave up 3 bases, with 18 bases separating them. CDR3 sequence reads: CACGYFGVNYEQYF. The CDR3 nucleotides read TGTGCCTGCGGTTATTTCGGGGTTAACTACGAGCAGTACTTC.

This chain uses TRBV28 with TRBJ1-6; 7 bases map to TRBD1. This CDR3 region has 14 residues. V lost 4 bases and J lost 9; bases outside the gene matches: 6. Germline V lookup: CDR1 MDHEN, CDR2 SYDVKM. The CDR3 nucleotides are TGTGCCAGCAGTTCCTACAGGGGAAGTTCACCCCTCCACTTT. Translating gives CASSSYRGSSPLHF.

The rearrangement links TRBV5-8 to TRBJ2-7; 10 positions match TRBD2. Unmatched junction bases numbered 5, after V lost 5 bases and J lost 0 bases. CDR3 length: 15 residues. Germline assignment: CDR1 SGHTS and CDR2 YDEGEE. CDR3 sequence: CASSRTSGNSYEQYF. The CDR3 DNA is TGTGCCAGCAGTCGAACTAGCGGGAACTCCTACGAGCAGTACTTC.

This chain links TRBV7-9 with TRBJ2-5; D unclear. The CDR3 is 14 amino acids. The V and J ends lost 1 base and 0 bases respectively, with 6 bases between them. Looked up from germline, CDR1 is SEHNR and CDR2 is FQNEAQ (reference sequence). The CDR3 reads CASSLDRYQETQYF. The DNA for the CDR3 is TGTGCCAGCAGCTTAGATCGGTACCAAGAGACCCAGTACTTC.

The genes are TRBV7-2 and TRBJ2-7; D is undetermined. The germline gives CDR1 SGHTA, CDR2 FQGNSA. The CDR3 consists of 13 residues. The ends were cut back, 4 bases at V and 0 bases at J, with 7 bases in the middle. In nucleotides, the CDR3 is TGTGCCAGCAGCTATCCTAGCTCCTACGAGCAGTACTTC. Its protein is CASSYPSSYEQYF. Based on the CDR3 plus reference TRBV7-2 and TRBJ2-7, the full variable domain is GAGVSQSPSNKVTEKGKDVELRCDPISGHTALYWYRQSLGQGLEFLIYFQGNSAPDKSGLPSDRFSAERTGGSVSTLTIQRTQQEDSAVYLCASSYPSSYEQYFGPGTRLTVT.

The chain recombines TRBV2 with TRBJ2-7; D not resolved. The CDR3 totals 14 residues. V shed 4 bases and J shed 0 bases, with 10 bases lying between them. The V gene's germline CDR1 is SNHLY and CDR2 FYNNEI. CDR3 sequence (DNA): TGTGCCAGCAGTGGGAGAGGCCCCTCCTACGAGCAGTACTTC. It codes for CASSGRGPSYEQYF.

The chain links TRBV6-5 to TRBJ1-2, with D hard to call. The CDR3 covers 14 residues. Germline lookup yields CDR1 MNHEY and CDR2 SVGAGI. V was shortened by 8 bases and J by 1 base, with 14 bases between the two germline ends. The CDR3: CASGHPGVNYGYTF. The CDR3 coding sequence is TGTGCCAGCGGCCATCCCGGAGTTAACTATGGCTACACCTTC.

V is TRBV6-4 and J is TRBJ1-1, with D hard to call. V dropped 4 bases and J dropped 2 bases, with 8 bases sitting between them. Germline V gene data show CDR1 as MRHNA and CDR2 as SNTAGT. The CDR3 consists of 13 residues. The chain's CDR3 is CASSALGNTEAFF. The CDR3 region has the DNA TGTGCCAGCAGTGCTCTAGGAAACACTGAAGCTTTCTTT.

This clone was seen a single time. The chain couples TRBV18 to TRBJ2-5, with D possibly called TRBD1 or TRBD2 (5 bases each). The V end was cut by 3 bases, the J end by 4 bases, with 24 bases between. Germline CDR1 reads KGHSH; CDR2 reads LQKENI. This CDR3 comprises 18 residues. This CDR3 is CASSPGKGRIGRGETQYF. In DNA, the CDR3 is TGTGCCAGCTCACCCGGGAAGGGGCGGATAGGGAGAGGAGAGACCCAGTACTTC.

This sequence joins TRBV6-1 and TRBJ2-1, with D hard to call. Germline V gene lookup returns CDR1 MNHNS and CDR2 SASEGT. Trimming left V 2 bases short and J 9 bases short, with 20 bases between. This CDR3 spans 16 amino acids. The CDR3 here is CASSERPGSPGFEQFF. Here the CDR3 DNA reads TGTGCCAGCAGTGAACGTCCGGGCTCCCCCGGCTTTGAGCAGTTCTTC.

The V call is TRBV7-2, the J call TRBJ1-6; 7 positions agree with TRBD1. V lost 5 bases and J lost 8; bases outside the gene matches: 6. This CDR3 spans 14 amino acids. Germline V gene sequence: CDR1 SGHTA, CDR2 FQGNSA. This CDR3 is CASSEQGKDSPLHF. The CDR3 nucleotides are TGTGCCAGCAGCGAACAGGGGAAGGATTCACCCCTCCACTTT.

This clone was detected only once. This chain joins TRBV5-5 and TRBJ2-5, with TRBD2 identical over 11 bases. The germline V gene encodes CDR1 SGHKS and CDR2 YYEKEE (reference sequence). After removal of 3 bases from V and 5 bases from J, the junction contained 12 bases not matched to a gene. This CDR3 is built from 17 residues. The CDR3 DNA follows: TGTGCCAGCAGCTCCCCAGGTAGCGGGAGGGTTTTGGAGACCCAGTACTTC. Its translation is CASSSPGSGRVLETQYF.

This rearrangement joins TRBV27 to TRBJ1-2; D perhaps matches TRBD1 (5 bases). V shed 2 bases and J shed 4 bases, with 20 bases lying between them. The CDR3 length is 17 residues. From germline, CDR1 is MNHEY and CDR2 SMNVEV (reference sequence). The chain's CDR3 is CASSLNSWDPQLYGYTF. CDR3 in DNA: TGTGCCAGCAGTTTAAATAGTTGGGACCCCCAACTCTATGGCTACACCTTC.

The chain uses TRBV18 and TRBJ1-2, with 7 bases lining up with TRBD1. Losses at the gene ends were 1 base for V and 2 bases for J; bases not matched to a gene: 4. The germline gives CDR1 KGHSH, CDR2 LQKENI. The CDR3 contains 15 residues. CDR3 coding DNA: TGTGCCAGCTCACCACAGGGGGCTCTAAACTATGGCTACACCTTC. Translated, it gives CASSPQGALNYGYTF.

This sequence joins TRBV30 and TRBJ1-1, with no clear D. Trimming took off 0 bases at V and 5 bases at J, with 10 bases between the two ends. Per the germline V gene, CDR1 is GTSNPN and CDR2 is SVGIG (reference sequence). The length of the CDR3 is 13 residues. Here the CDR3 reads CAWSVLGVTEAFF. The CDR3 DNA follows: TGTGCCTGGAGTGTGCTTGGGGTTACTGAAGCTTTCTTT.

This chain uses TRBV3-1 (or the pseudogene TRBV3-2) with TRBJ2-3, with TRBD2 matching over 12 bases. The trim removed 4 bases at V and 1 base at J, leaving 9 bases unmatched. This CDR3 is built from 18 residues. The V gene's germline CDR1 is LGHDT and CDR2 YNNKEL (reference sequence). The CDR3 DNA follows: TGTGCCAGCAGCCGACTAGCGGGGGTGGGATTGGGCACAGATACGCAGTATTTT. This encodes CASSRLAGVGLGTDTQYF.

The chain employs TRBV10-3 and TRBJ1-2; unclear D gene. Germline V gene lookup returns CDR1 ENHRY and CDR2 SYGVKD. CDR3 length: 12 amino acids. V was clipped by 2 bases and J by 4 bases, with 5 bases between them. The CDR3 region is CAISEETYGYTF. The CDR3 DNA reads TGTGCCATCAGTGAGGAAACCTATGGCTACACCTTC.

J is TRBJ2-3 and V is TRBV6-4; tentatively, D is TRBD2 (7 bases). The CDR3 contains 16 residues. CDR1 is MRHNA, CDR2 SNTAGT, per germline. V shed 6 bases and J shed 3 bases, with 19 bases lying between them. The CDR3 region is CASSPEGGAGTDTQYF. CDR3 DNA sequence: TGTGCCAGCAGCCCCGAGGGGGGGGCAGGGACAGATACGCAGTATTTT.

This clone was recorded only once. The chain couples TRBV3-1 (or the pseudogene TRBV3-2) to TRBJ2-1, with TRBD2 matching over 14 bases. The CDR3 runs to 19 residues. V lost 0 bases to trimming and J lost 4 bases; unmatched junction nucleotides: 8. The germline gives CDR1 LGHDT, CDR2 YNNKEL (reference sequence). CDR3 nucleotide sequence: TGTGCCAGCAGCCAAGATCTCCCGACTAGCGGGAGGGCTTACAATGAGCAGTTCTTC. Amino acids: CASSQDLPTSGRAYNEQFF.